A selection of T cell receptor beta chains follows, all from one sample in a study of CD8+CD57+ T cells in acquired aplastic anemia. TCRdb re-derived calls from the reads in MiXCR, one entry per CDR3 protein. The sample carries 90,000 to 130,000 distinct CDR3 sequences, 40% to 65% recorded once. The sequenced sample was sorted CD4+, CD8+, or CD8+CD57+ T cells (not recorded which) from PBMCs. The receptors originated from a human donor in good health, serving as a control. Each CDR3 is given with its conserved first and last residue. A D gene is named only where the DNA matches it firmly. Some rows have no size entry. The others give once, few or many, or a class for an expanded clone.

CDR3 DNA,CDR3 protein,V gene,J gene,D gene,clone size
TGTGCCAGCAGCCAAACTGAACAGGGGCCGGACTATGGCTACACCTTC,CASSQTEQGPDYGYTF,TRBV14,TRBJ1-2,TRBD1,many
TGCAGTGCGGCGACGGGGGGGGTGGCCTACGAGCAGTACTTC,CSAATGGVAYEQYF,TRBV20-1,TRBJ2-7,TRBD2,NA
TGTGCCATCAGTGACGCCGGGACTGAAGCTTCCTACGAGCAGTACTTC,CAISDAGTEASYEQYF,TRBV10-3,TRBJ2-7,NA,once
TGTGCCATCAGCGACCGCTCAGGAATGACTGAAGCTTTCTTT,CAISDRSGMTEAFF,TRBV10-3,TRBJ1-1,NA,many
TGTGCCAGCAGTTACTCGGAGTCCGAAGCTTTCTTT,CASSYSESEAFF,TRBV6-5,TRBJ1-1,NA,many
TGTGCCACCAGCAGAGCGGGCGGACCTGGAAAGGGACTGTTTTTT,CATSRAGGPGKGLFF,TRBV15,TRBJ1-4,NA,NA
TGTGCCGTCCTGCGGACTAGCGGGGTCCAAGAGACCCAGTACTTC,CAVLRTSGVQETQYF,TRBV25-1,TRBJ2-5,TRBD2,NA
TGCAGTGCTAGAGCTGCAGGGCCCAACACTGAAGCTTTCTTT,CSARAAGPNTEAFF,TRBV20-1,TRBJ1-1,NA,NA
TGTGCCAGTAGTATAGGAAGACGGGATACGCAGTATTTT,CASSIGRRDTQYF,TRBV19,TRBJ2-3,NA,few
TGTGCCATCAGTGGGGATGACGAGCAGTACTTC,CAISGDDEQYF,TRBV10-3,TRBJ2-7,NA,few
TGTGCCAGCAGTTTAATGTCCCCACGGGGTACCCTAAGCATTCAGTACTTC,CASSLMSPRGTLSIQYF,TRBV25-1,TRBJ2-4,NA,once
TGTGCCAGCAGCTTGCGCGGGGGGGCATCATCAGATACGCAGTATTTT,CASSLRGGASSDTQYF,TRBV5-4,TRBJ2-3,TRBD2,NA
TGTGCCAGCAGTTCCGACAGCTCTGGGGCCAACGTCCTGACTTTC,CASSSDSSGANVLTF,TRBV2,TRBJ2-6,NA,NA
TGTGCCAGCAGTTACTCGATGGTCAGGGGTGATGGCTACACCTTC,CASSYSMVRGDGYTF,TRBV6-5,TRBJ1-2,NA,many
TGTGCCAGCAGCGTTAGGACAGGCGACTCAGCATCATCTGGGGCCAACGTCCTGACTTTC,CASSVRTGDSASSGANVLTF,TRBV9,TRBJ2-6,TRBD1,many
TGTGCCAGCAGCTTGGGGACAGGGGAACAGTCACCCCTCCACTTT,CASSLGTGEQSPLHF,TRBV5-4,TRBJ1-6,TRBD1,many
TGTGCCAGCAGTGAATGGGGGACAGGACAAGGAGATACGCAGTATTTT,CASSEWGTGQGDTQYF,TRBV25-1,TRBJ2-3,TRBD1,NA
TGTGCCAGCAAACCTTTCCTTAACTATGGCTACACCTTC,CASKPFLNYGYTF,TRBV6-1,TRBJ1-2,NA,many
TGTGCCAGCAGTGAAGGGTCAAGCAATCAGCCCCAGCATTTT,CASSEGSSNQPQHF,TRBV25-1,TRBJ1-5,NA,many
TGTGCCAGCAGTGAAGCTATCGGAGACACTGAAGCTTTCTTT,CASSEAIGDTEAFF,TRBV6-1,TRBJ1-1,NA,few
TGTGCCAGCAGTTATAATGGGGAATCAATGGGGTTT,CASSYNGESMGF,TRBV6-5,TRBJ2-3,NA,NA
TGTGCCGGGACCCAACAGGGTGAAGCTTTCTTT,CAGTQQGEAFF,TRBV30,TRBJ1-1,NA,few
TGCAGTGCTACCAAATATTATGGGAACACTGAAGCTTTCTTT,CSATKYYGNTEAFF,TRBV20-1,TRBJ1-1,NA,few
TGTGCCAGCAGCAACCAGGGGAACACTGAAGCTTTCTTT,CASSNQGNTEAFF,TRBV7-6,TRBJ1-1,NA,once
TGTGCCATCAGTCAGGGTGGGGGAGGGATGAACACTGAAGCTTTCTTT,CAISQGGGGMNTEAFF,TRBV10-3,TRBJ1-1,NA,NA
TGCAGCGTAGGCTCGGCGGGGGGGTCCTACAATGAGCAGTTCTTC,CSVGSAGGSYNEQFF,TRBV29-1,TRBJ2-1,TRBD2,NA
TGTGCCAGTATCGGGAGGAGGACAGGGGGATATAATTCACCCCTCCACTTT,CASIGRRTGGYNSPLHF,TRBV19,TRBJ1-6,TRBD1,NA
TGCGCCAGCAGCGGCCCCGGCGCAACTAATGAAAAACTGTTTTTT,CASSGPGATNEKLFF,TRBV5-1,TRBJ1-4,NA,many
TGTGCCAGCAGTGGATATACTAGCGGGGGGGGCGATACGCAGTATTTT,CASSGYTSGGGDTQYF,TRBV2,TRBJ2-3,TRBD2,NA
TGTGCCAGCAGCGGAAATACGCAGTGTTTT,CASSGNTQCF,TRBV9,TRBJ2-3,NA,NA
TGCGCCAGCAGCCAGGACCCACCTAGCTCCTATGGCTACACCTTC,CASSQDPPSSYGYTF,TRBV10-1,TRBJ1-2,NA,NA
TGCAGTGCTAGAGGAATCAGGGGAGTAAGCTACGAGCAGTACTTC,CSARGIRGVSYEQYF,TRBV20-1,TRBJ2-7,NA,NA
TGCGCCAGCAGCCCCACGACTAGCGGGGGGGGCGATGGCAATGAGCAGTTCTTC,CASSPTTSGGGDGNEQFF,TRBV4-3,TRBJ2-1,TRBD2,few
TGTGCCCGCAGCTCAGCAGGGGCCGCTATCTACGAGCAGTACTTT,CARSSAGAAIYEQYF,TRBV13,TRBJ2-7,NA,NA
TGTGCCAGCAGAGAGGGGGAGCTGTTTTTT,CASREGELFF,TRBV2,TRBJ2-2,NA,NA
TGTGCCAGCAGTGACTCAACAGGGGACAAGCAGTACTTC,CASSDSTGDKQYF,TRBV2,TRBJ2-7,TRBD1,NA
TGTGCCATCAGTGATAGACAGGGCGACGGCTACACCTTC,CAISDRQGDGYTF,TRBV10-3,TRBJ1-2,TRBD1,NA
TGTGCCAGCAGTGAATATGAGGGGCGGTCTAATAATGAGCAGTTCTTC,CASSEYEGRSNNEQFF,TRBV25-1,TRBJ2-1,NA,many
TGCAGCGTAGCGGGAGCGAACTATGGCTACACCTTC,CSVAGANYGYTF,TRBV29-1,TRBJ1-2,NA,NA
TGTGCCAGCAGCTCCAATCTCGGCTACAATGAGCAGTTCTTC,CASSSNLGYNEQFF,TRBV5-5,TRBJ2-1,NA,many
TGTGCCACCGGGACAGGGATGAGCACAGATACGCAGTATTTT,CATGTGMSTDTQYF,TRBV24-1,TRBJ2-3,TRBD1,NA
TGTGCCAGTACAGGGGCTGGAAACACCATATATTTT,CASTGAGNTIYF,TRBV3-1,TRBJ1-3,TRBD1,many
TGCAGTGCTAGTTCAGGGTTTGGTGGCTACACCTTC,CSASSGFGGYTF,TRBV20-1,TRBJ1-2,NA,NA
TGTGCCAGCAGCTTGGTGGAGGGAGGCGGCTACACCTTC,CASSLVEGGGYTF,TRBV5-8,TRBJ1-2,NA,many
TGTGCCAGCAGCCGGACAGGGGGGACGGACGAGCAGTACTTC,CASSRTGGTDEQYF,TRBV10-3,TRBJ2-7,TRBD1,NA
TGTGCCAGCAGCTTAGCCGGGGACGACCCCGGGGGCTACACCTTC,CASSLAGDDPGGYTF,TRBV7-8,TRBJ1-2,NA,few
TGTGCCAGTAGAACGGGACAGTCAACCTACGAGCAGTACTTC,CASRTGQSTYEQYF,TRBV19,TRBJ2-7,TRBD1,NA
TGTGCCAGCAGTGGCCCCGGGGGGGGCTACACCTTC,CASSGPGGGYTF,TRBV25-1,TRBJ1-2,NA,NA
TGTGCCAGCAGCTTAGGGGGCAGGGGTTCGAGCACAGATACGCAGTATTTT,CASSLGGRGSSTDTQYF,TRBV11-2,TRBJ2-3,NA,NA
TGTGCCAGTAGTATTCTGGGAGGGGGAAACACTGAAGCTTTCTTT,CASSILGGGNTEAFF,TRBV19,TRBJ1-1,NA,many
TGTGCCACCAGCCTTGGGCGGGGGGCGAGGGAGCAGTACTTC,CATSLGRGAREQYF,TRBV15,TRBJ2-7,TRBD2,medium-sized
TGCAGTGCAAGGACGGCTAACAATGAGCAGTTCTTC,CSARTANNEQFF,TRBV20-1,TRBJ2-1,NA,many
TGCGCCAGCAGCCAATTGCCCGCTAGCTTCTCCTACAATGAGCAGTTCTTC,CASSQLPASFSYNEQFF,TRBV4-1,TRBJ2-1,NA,NA
TGTGCCAGCAGTGAAGAAATGGGTTGGGGCTACACCTTC,CASSEEMGWGYTF,TRBV2,TRBJ1-2,NA,few
TGCGCCAGCAGCTTGGGAACTAGCGTTTCCTACGAGCAGTACTTC,CASSLGTSVSYEQYF,TRBV5-1,TRBJ2-7,TRBD2,NA
TGTGCCAGCAGCCCCCCAGTCGCGCGGGGGCCGAAAGAGACCCAGTACTTC,CASSPPVARGPKETQYF,TRBV25-1,TRBJ2-5,NA,once
TGTGCCAGCAGACGACGGGGGTTCACAGATACGCAGTATTTT,CASRRRGFTDTQYF,TRBV2,TRBJ2-3,NA,NA
TGCGCCAGCAGCTTGGAGGGGGGTTACACAGATAGACAGGGGCAGGCCCAGTACTTC,CASSLEGGYTDRQGQAQYF,TRBV5-1,TRBJ2-5,TRBD1,NA